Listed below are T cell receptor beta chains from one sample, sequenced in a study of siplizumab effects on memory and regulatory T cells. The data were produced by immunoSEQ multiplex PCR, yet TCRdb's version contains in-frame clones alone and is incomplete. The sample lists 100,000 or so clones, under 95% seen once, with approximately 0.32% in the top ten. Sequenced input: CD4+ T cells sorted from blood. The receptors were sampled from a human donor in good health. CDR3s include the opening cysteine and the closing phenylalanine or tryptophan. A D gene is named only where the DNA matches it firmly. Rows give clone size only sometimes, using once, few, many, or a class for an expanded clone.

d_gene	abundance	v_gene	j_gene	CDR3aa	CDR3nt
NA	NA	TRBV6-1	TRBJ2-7	CASSEPPRDISYEQYF	TGTGCCAGCAGTGAGCCCCCCCGAGACATCTCCTACGAGCAGTACTTC
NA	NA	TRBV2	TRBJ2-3	CASSQISGGTSTDTQYF	TGTGCCAGCAGCCAGATTAGCGGAGGCACTAGCACAGATACGCAGTATTTT
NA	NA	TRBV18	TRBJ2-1	CASSPTRGDEQFF	TGTGCCAGCTCACCCACCCGAGGGGATGAGCAGTTCTTC
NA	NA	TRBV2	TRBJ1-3	CASSERSEGNTIYF	TGTGCCAGCAGTGAACGTTCGGAAGGAAACACCATATATTTT
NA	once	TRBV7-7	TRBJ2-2	CASSRDVTGELFF	TGTGCTAGCTCCCGGGACGTCACCGGGGAGCTGTTTTTT
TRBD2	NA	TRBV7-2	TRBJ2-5	CASSVSGGAVEETQYF	TGTGCCAGCAGCGTTAGCGGGGGGGCCGTCGAAGAGACCCAGTACTTC
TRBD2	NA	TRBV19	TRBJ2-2	CASQSAQRELGELFF	TGTGCCAGCCAGTCTGCCCAGCGGGAGTTGGGGGAGCTGTTTTTT
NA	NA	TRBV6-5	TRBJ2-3	CASRAQRSLLDTQYF	TGTGCCAGCAGGGCACAAAGGAGCCTACTGGATACGCAGTATTTT
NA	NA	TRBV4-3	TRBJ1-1	CASSQDTIQGLNTEAFF	TGCGCCAGCAGCCAAGATACGATTCAGGGGTTGAACACTGAAGCTTTCTTT
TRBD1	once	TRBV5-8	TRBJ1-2	CASSSGTGDGYTF	TGTGCCAGCAGCTCCGGGACAGGGGATGGCTACACCTTC
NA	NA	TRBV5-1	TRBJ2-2	CASRGGDTNTGELFF	TGCGCCAGCCGTGGCGGGGACACGAACACCGGGGAGCTGTTTTTT